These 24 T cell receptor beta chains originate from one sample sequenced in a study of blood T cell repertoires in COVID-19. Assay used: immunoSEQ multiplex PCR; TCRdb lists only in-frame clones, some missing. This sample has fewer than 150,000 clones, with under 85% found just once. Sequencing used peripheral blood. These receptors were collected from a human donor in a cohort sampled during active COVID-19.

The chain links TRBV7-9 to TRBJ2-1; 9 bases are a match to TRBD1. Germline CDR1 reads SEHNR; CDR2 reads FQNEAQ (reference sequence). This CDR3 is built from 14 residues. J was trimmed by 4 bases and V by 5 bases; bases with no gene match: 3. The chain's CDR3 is CASSVGQGYNEQFF. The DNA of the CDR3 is TGTGCCAGCAGCGTAGGACAGGGGTACAATGAGCAGTTCTTC.

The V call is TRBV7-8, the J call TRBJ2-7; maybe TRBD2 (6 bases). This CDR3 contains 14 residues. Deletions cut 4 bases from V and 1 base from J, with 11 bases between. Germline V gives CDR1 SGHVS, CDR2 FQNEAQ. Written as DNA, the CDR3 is TGTGCCAGCAGCTACGGGACTGCTTCCTACGAGCAGTACTTC. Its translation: CASSYGTASYEQYF.

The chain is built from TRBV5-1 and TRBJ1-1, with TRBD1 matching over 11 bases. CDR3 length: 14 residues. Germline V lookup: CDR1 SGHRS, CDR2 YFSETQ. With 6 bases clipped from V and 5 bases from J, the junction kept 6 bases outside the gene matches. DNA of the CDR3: TGCGCCAGCAACTCAGGGACAGGGGGAACTGAAGCTTTCTTT. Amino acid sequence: CASNSGTGGTEAFF. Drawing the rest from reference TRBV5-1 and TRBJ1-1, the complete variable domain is KAGVTQTPRYLIKTRGQQVTLSCSPISGHRSVSWYQQTPGQGLQFLFEYFSETQRNKGNFPGRFSGRQFSNSRSEMNVSTLELGDSALYLCASNSGTGGTEAFFGQGTRLTVV.

The CDR3 is CASRGGPSTDTQYF. In DNA, the CDR3 is TGTGCCAGCAGAGGCGGGCCTAGCACAGATACGCAGTATTTT. J is TRBJ2-3 and V is TRBV28, with D possibly being TRBD2 (5 bases). Germline-derived CDR1 and CDR2 are MDHEN and SYDVKM. CDR3 length: 14 residues. Trimming removed 6 bases from V and 0 bases from J, with 10 bases in between.

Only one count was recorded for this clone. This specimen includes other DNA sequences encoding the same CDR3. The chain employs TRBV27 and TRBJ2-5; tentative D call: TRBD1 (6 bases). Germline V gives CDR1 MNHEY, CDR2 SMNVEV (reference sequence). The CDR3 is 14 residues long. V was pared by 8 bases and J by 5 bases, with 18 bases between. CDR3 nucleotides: TGTGCCAGCTCCCCGGGACAAGGATGGGAGACCCAGTACTTC. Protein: CASSPGQGWETQYF.

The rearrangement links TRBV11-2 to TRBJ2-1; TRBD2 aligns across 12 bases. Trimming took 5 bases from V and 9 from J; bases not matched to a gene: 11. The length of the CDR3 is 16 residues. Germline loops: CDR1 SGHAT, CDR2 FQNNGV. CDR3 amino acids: CASSPGPSGGAPEQFF. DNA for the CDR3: TGTGCCAGCAGCCCCGGCCCTAGCGGGGGGGCGCCTGAGCAGTTCTTC.

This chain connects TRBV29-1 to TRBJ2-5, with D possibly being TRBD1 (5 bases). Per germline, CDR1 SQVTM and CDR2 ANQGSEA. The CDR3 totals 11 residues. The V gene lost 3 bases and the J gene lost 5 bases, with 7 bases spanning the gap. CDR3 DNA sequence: TGCAGCGTTGACTACAGGGAGACCCAGTACTTC. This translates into CSVDYRETQYF.

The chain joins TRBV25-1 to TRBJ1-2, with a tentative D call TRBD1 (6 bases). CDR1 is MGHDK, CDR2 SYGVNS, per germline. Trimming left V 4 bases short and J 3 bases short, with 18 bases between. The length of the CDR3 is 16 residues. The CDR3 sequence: CASSAINPGQDYGYTF. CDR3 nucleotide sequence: TGTGCCAGCAGTGCCATCAATCCGGGACAAGACTATGGCTACACCTTC.

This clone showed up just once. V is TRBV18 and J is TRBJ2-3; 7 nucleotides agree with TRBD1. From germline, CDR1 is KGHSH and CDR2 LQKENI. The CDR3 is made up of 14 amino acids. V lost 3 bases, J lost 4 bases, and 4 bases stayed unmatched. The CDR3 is CASSPGQVSDTQYF. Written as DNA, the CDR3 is TGTGCCAGCTCACCCGGACAGGTTTCAGATACGCAGTATTTT.

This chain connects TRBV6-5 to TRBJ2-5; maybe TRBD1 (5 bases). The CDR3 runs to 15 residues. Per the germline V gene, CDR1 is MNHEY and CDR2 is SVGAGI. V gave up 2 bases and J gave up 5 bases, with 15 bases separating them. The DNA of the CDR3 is TGTGCCAGCAGTTACAGCCAGGCAGGGCTTGAGACCCAGTACTTC. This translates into CASSYSQAGLETQYF.

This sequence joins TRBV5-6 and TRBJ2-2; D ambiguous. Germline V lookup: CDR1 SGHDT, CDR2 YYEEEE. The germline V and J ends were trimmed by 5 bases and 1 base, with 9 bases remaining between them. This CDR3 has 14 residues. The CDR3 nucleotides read TGTGCCAGCAGTCTCAACAGGAACACCGGGGAGCTGTTTTTT. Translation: CASSLNRNTGELFF.

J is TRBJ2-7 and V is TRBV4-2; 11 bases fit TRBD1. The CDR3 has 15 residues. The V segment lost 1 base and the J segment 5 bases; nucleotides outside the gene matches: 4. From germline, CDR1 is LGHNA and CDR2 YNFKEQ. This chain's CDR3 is CASSQAGTGGDEQYF. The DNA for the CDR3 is TGTGCCAGCAGCCAAGCCGGGACAGGGGGGGACGAGCAGTACTTC.

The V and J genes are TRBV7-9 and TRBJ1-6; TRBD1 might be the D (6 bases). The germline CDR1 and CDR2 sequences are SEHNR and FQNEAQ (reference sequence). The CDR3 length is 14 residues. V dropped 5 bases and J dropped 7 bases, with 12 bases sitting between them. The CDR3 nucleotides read TGTGCCAGCAGCCAACAGGGAGGGAATTCACCCCTCCACTTT. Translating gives CASSQQGGNSPLHF.

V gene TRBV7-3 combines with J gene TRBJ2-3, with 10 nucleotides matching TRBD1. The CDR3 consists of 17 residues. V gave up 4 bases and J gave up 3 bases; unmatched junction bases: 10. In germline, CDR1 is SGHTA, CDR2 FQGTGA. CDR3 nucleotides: TGTGCCAGCAGCTCTACTAAAGGGACAGGGGAGACAGATACGCAGTATTTT. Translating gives CASSSTKGTGETDTQYF.

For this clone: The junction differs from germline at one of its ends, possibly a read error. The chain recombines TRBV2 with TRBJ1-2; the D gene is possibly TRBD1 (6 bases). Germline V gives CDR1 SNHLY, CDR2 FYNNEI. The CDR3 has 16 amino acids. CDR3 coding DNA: TGTGCCAGCAGCGAAGTAGGGGGGGCGCGAGCGCAGGGCTACACCTTC. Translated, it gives CASSEVGGARAQGYTF.

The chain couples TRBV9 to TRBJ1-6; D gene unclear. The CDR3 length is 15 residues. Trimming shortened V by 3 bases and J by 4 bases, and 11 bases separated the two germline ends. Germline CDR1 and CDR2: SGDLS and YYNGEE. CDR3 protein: CASSAGTPYNSPLHF. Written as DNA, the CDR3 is TGTGCCAGCAGCGCGGGAACGCCGTATAATTCACCCCTCCACTTT.

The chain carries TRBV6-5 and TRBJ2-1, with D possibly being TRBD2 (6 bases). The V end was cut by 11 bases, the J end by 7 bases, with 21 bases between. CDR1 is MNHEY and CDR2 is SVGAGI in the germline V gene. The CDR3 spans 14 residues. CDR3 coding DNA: TGTGCCGCCTCCGAGACTAGGAGTATTAATGAGCAGTTCTTC. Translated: CAASETRSINEQFF.

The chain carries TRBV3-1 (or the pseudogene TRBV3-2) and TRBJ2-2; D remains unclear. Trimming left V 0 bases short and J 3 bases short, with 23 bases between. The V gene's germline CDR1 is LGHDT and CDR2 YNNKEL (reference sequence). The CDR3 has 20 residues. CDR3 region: CASSQEYWPEYPQDTGELFF. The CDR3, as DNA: TGTGCCAGCAGCCAAGAGTATTGGCCCGAATACCCCCAGGACACCGGGGAGCTGTTTTTT.

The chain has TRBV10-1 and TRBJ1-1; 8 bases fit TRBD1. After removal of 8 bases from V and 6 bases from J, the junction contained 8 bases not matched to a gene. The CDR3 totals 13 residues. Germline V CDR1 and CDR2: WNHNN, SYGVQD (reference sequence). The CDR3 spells CASPGTGLAEAFF. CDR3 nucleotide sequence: TGCGCCAGCCCCGGGACAGGTTTGGCTGAAGCTTTCTTT.

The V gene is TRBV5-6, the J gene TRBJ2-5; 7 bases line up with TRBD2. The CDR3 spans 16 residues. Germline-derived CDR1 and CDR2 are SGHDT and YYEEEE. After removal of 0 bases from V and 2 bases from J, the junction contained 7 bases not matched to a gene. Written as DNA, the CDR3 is TGTGCCAGCAGCTTGGAGCTAGCGGATCCTCAAGAGACCCAGTACTTC. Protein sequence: CASSLELADPQETQYF. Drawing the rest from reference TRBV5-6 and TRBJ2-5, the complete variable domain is DAGVTQSPTHLIKTRGQQVTLRCSPKSGHDTVSWYQQALGQGPQFIFQYYEEEERQRGNFPDRFSGHQFPNYSSELNVNALLLGDSALYLCASSLELADPQETQYFGPGTRLLVL.

CDR3 region: CASSAPRPGGVGAGELFF. The CDR3 nucleotides read TGTGCCAGTAGTGCACCCCGACCGGGAGGGGTTGGGGCCGGGGAGCTGTTTTTT. This chain joins TRBV19 and TRBJ2-2, with 8 bases aligning to TRBD2. From germline, CDR1 is LNHDA and CDR2 SQIVND (reference sequence). This CDR3 is 18 amino acids long. Unmatched junction bases numbered 17, after V lost 5 bases and J lost 6 bases.

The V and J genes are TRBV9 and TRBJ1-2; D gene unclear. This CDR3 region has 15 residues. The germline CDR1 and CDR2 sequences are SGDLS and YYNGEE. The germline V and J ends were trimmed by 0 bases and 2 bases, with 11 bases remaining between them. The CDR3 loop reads CASSVAAGGNYGYTF. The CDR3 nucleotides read TGTGCCAGCAGCGTAGCGGCCGGCGGGAACTATGGCTACACCTTC.

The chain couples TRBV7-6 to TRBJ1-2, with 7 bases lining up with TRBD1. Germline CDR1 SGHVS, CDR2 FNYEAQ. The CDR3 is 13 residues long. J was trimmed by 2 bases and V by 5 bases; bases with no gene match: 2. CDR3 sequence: CASSLQGNYGYTF. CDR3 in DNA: TGTGCCAGCAGCCTACAGGGGAACTATGGCTACACCTTC.

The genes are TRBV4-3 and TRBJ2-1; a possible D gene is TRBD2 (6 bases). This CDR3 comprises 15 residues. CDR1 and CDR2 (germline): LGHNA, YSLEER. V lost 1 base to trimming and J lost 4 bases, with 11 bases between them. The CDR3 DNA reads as TGCGCCAGCAGCCAAGGCAATAGCGGATACAATGAGCAGTTCTTC. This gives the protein CASSQGNSGYNEQFF.